This T cell receptor beta chain was sequenced in a study of brain T cells in children with intractable seizures (dated by TCRdb to the early 2020s). Turning to the overall study: A NanoString immunology panel was first used to screen resected brain tissue from about 56 pediatric epilepsy surgery cases for immune gene transcripts. Of the approximately 12 selected surgery cases, pre-surgery blood was also sequenced for eight, so four had brain tissue only.

In regard to this clone: Which antigen it targets is not known. Base qualities were left out, and no much larger clone turns up one base away.

The sample's time point, from its label and the paper: blood from clinic visit 5 months post-surgery; TSC patient then seizure free. The surgery cases that showed the highest brain T cell transcript signatures were chosen for TCR beta chain sequencing of brain tissue, and of blood when it was available. Patients had been treated with at least one anti-epileptic drug before surgery. The TCR-sequenced patients were children whose drug-resistant epilepsy was caused by tuberous sclerosis complex, focal cortical dysplasia, Rasmussen encephalitis or hemimegalencephaly. The Monarch genomic DNA purification kit was used to extract bulk genomic DNA from unsorted brain tissue and from whole blood. Paper-wide results and their limitations: Viral specificity was inferred only from CDR3 sequence similarity, and patients' HCMV serostatus was unknown. Because sequencing depth was different between pre-surgery and post-surgery blood, clones absent from the pre-surgery sample may reflect undersampling.

The immunoSEQ assay was used to generate TCR beta chain sequences from genomic DNA. The published analysis was carried out like this. CDR3 sequences that did not begin with the conserved framework cysteine at position 104 were removed by hand. To get clonality, the normalized Shannon's Diversity Index was subtracted from one, giving values from 0 (maximal diversity) to 1 (oligoclonal). Differences in the frequency of the same CDR3 between samples, such as brain versus blood, were assessed with chi-squared comparison-of-proportions tests. Public clonotypes were identified by searching immuneACCESS, and similarity to known antiviral clonotypes was assessed with the VDJdb browser. In TCRdb, the immuneACCESS table is reduced to in-frame sequences with V and J assigned. These tables do not hold every clone; where another copy was compared, an unresolved V gene accounts for under half, and the others remain unexplained. From that table come the V and J calls and clone size; the DNA was used to work out D and trimming. Counted in this sample were 340,000 or so clones; 85% to 95% of them appeared once. The ten largest clones take up about 5.8% of the sample.

Trimming removed 2 bases from V and 8 bases from J, leaving 9 bases between the germline ends. Inclusive of the bounding cysteine and phenylalanine, the CDR3 is 13 residues long. Only the CDR3 DNA is retained, 39 bases long and in frame from the first base. The germline V gene specifies SGHVS as CDR1 and FQNEAQ as CDR2. The sample in question was peripheral blood, obtained approximately 5 months after surgery. The chain is encoded by TRBV7-8 joined to TRBJ1-4, with the D gene uncertain. The source of this sequence is a boy less than two years old with tuberous sclerosis and intractable seizures. The CDR3 sequence is CASSLTRDEKLFF. The sequenced DNA: TGTGCCAGCAGCTTAACCCGCGACGAAAAACTGTTTTTT.